This T cell receptor beta chain was identified during a study of metastatic and nonmetastatic thyroid tumors. Overall study context: The study looked at repertoires side by side in blood and in tumor or nodule tissue from malignant and benign thyroid patients.

Germline V lookup: CDR1 DFQATT, CDR2 SNEGSKA (reference sequence). The V end lost 0 bases, the J end lost 0 bases, and 14 bases lay between the germline ends. The CDR3 is made up of 16 amino acids. Authors' analysis steps: The study built a papillary thyroid cancer distant-metastasis classifier from CDR3 differences across clinicopathological groups. TCRdb reprocessed the PCR reads via MiXCR. The V and J calls come from TCRdb's annotation, not from the publication. The sample carries 22,000 or so clones, 20% recorded once. Study-wide findings and caveats: In blood and tumor, TCR beta diversity was reportedly significantly higher in malignant thyroid tumors than in benign nodules.

There were no patients who had received any treatment before thyroid surgery. Note on this clone: Antigen unknown.

The sample comprised blood. The source is a female donor with papillary thyroid cancer or a benign thyroid nodule (not recorded which). Some clones in this sample may be carry-over from other donors' samples. The J gene is TRBJ1-1, the V gene TRBV20-1; tentative D call: TRBD1 (6 bases). The CDR3 protein is CSARDLQQGLNTEAFF. Here the CDR3 DNA reads TGCAGTGCTAGAGATCTCCAACAGGGACTGAACACTGAAGCTTTCTTT.